Below, 15 T cell receptor beta chains from the same sample are listed, as sequenced in a study of blood T cell repertoires in COVID-19. Profiled with immunoSEQ multiplex PCR; TCRdb holds only in-frame clones, not every one. Here the sample spans fewer than 150,000 clones, around four fifths being singletons. What was sequenced was peripheral blood. These receptors originate from a human donor in a cohort sampled during active COVID-19.

The chain joins TRBV7-9 to TRBJ1-4, with D possibly TRBD1 on 6 matching bases. Germline-derived CDR1 and CDR2 are SEHNR and FQNEAQ (reference sequence). V dropped 1 base and J dropped 3 bases, with 9 bases sitting between them. The CDR3 extends over 15 amino acids. The CDR3 loop reads CASSLGDTPNEKLFF. The DNA for the CDR3 is TGTGCCAGCAGCTTAGGGGACACACCTAATGAAAAACTGTTTTTT.

Concerning this clone: At one end the junction does not follow the germline gene, possibly because of a read error. V usage is TRBV20-1 and J usage is TRBJ1-1, with D possibly being TRBD1 (5 bases). Germline V gives CDR1 DFQATT, CDR2 SNEGSKA (reference sequence). The CDR3 totals 10 residues. The CDR3 region is CSGLMGRTIF. DNA of the CDR3: TGCAGCGGGCTGATGGGGCGAACAATCTTT.

V and J are TRBV7-2 and TRBJ1-2, with 8 bases lining up with TRBD1. The CDR3 contains 15 residues. Germline values: CDR1 SGHTA, CDR2 FQGNSA. J was trimmed by 2 bases and V by 2 bases; bases with no gene match: 4. The CDR3 protein is CASSLRTGGNYGYTF. In DNA, the CDR3 is TGTGCCAGCAGCTTAAGAACAGGGGGGAACTATGGCTACACCTTC.

The chain uses TRBV30 and TRBJ1-4; 9 nucleotides agree with TRBD1. The germline gives CDR1 GTSNPN, CDR2 SVGIG (reference sequence). CDR3 length equals 14 residues. V trimming: 4 bases; J trimming: 7 bases; junction bases outside the gene matches: 7. The CDR3 region is CAWNGQGPSEKLFF. In DNA, the CDR3 is TGTGCCTGGAACGGACAGGGGCCGAGTGAAAAACTGTTTTTT.

V usage is TRBV5-1 and J usage is TRBJ1-2; 10 nucleotides match TRBD1. The CDR3 has 14 residues. The germline V gene has CDR1 SGHRS and CDR2 YFSETQ. J was trimmed by 6 bases and V by 5 bases; bases with no gene match: 7. The chain's CDR3 is CASRTDRGWHGYTF. The CDR3 region has the DNA TGCGCCAGCAGAACGGACAGGGGGTGGCATGGCTACACCTTC.

This clone came up once. This rearrangement joins TRBV5-1 to TRBJ2-7; 7 nucleotides agree with TRBD1. V shed 4 bases, J shed 0 bases, and the junction held 10 bases outside the gene matches. This CDR3 has 16 residues. From germline, CDR1 is SGHRS and CDR2 YFSETQ. The CDR3 loop reads CASSPGDSRSSYEQYF. The CDR3 nucleotides are TGCGCCAGCAGCCCAGGGGACAGTAGAAGCTCCTACGAGCAGTACTTC.

V and J are TRBV7-9 and TRBJ1-4; 7 positions match TRBD1. This CDR3 contains 14 residues. Germline assignment: CDR1 SEHNR and CDR2 FQNEAQ (reference sequence). The V segment lost 5 bases and the J segment 7 bases; nucleotides outside the gene matches: 7. The CDR3 DNA sequence: TGTGCCAGCAGCCCACCGGGACAGCTTGAAAAACTGTTTTTT. This encodes CASSPPGQLEKLFF.

The CDR3 reads CAISESPGGGYTF. The DNA of the CDR3 is TGTGCCATCAGTGAGTCCCCAGGGGGAGGCTACACCTTC. The V gene is TRBV10-3, the J gene TRBJ1-2; 7 bases line up with TRBD1. V was clipped by 0 bases and J by 8 bases; unmatched bases: 3. Germline V gives CDR1 ENHRY, CDR2 SYGVKD. The CDR3 totals 13 residues.

V usage is TRBV5-5 and J usage is TRBJ2-1, with 16 bases fitting TRBD2. Per germline, CDR1 SGHKS and CDR2 YYEKEE (reference sequence). V dropped 4 bases and J dropped 8; count of bases not matched to a gene: 3. The CDR3 is 15 residues long. The CDR3 sequence: CASSLGTSGGDEQFF. CDR3 in DNA: TGTGCCAGCAGCCTCGGGACTAGCGGGGGGGATGAGCAGTTCTTC.

The chain has TRBV6-6 and TRBJ2-2; a possible D gene is TRBD1 (6 bases). The CDR3 is made up of 15 amino acids. Germline V gene data show CDR1 as MNHNY and CDR2 as SVGAGI (reference sequence). The germline V and J ends were trimmed by 8 bases and 1 base, with 14 bases remaining between them. CDR3 sequence reads: CASRTTGLNTGELFF. CDR3 DNA: TGTGCCAGCCGAACGACAGGCCTGAACACCGGGGAGCTGTTTTTT.

The chain couples TRBV5-1 to TRBJ2-3, with TRBD1 matching over 7 bases. The V gene end was trimmed by 1 base and the J gene end by 5 bases; junction bases not matched to a gene: 10. Per germline, CDR1 SGHRS and CDR2 YFSETQ. The CDR3 is made up of 16 amino acids. The CDR3 spells CASSLPNRGEGDTQYF. The CDR3 bases are TGCGCCAGCAGCTTGCCGAACAGGGGCGAGGGAGATACGCAGTATTTT.

This clone was recorded once. This chain uses TRBV21-1 with TRBJ1-1; TRBD1 is taken as the D call from the table, unchecked against the DNA. TRBV21-1 is a pseudogene locus. The CDR3 loop spans 20 amino acids. CDR3 region: CASSTWTGGITPFENTEAFF. The DNA of the CDR3 is TGTGCCAGCAGCACCTGGACAGGGGGCATCACGCCCTTTGAGAACACTGAAGCTTTCTTT.

This rearrangement joins TRBV6-5 to TRBJ2-7, with 10 bases aligning to TRBD1. Unmatched junction bases numbered 4, after V lost 6 bases and J lost 2 bases. This CDR3 contains 14 residues. Looked up from germline, CDR1 is MNHEY and CDR2 is SVGAGI. The CDR3 coding sequence is TGTGCCAGCAGAACCGGGACAGGGGCCTACGAGCAGTACTTC. Translated, it gives CASRTGTGAYEQYF.

The genes are TRBV19 and TRBJ2-4; D is perhaps TRBD1 (6 bases). Between the trimmed V and J ends, which lost 3 bases and 2 bases, there was a span of 14 bases. The germline V gene encodes CDR1 LNHDA and CDR2 SQIVND (reference sequence). CDR3 length equals 16 residues. CDR3 sequence: CASSIRTDHSKNIQYF. CDR3 in DNA: TGTGCCAGTAGTATTCGGACAGATCATTCCAAAAACATTCAGTACTTC.

This sequence joins TRBV27 and TRBJ2-7; D remains ambiguous. V was shortened by 4 bases and J by 0 bases, with 7 bases between the two germline ends. From germline, CDR1 is MNHEY and CDR2 SMNVEV (reference sequence). This CDR3 spans 13 amino acids. Here the CDR3 DNA reads TGTGCCAGCAGTTACGGGTTCTCCTACGAGCAGTACTTC. It yields the protein CASSYGFSYEQYF.